What follows are 10 T cell receptor beta chains derived from one specimen sequenced in a study of beta chain features in type 1 diabetes. Of the isolated RNA, all was reverse transcribed, and so the sequenced material was expressed TCRB transcripts. Data came from immunoSEQ multiplex PCR; TCRdb stores just in-frame clones and leaves some out. The sample yields a few hundred thousand clones, roughly 11% seen once. The source material was naive CD4+ T cells from blood. These TCRs come from a woman under 40 in good health.

This clone was observed a few times. This chain uses TRBV5-1 with TRBJ2-5; D is ambiguous. Between the trimmed V and J ends, which lost 6 bases and 2 bases, there was a span of 5 bases. The CDR3 sequence is 11 residues long. Germline lookup yields CDR1 SGHRS and CDR2 YFSETQ. CDR3 amino acids: CASTLQETQYF. The CDR3 nucleotides read TGCGCCAGCACCCTACAAGAGACCCAGTACTTC.

There are many counts of this clone. The V gene is TRBV29-1, the J gene TRBJ2-4; D is perhaps TRBD2 (6 bases). This CDR3 is built from 13 residues. V was clipped by 7 bases and J by 6 bases, with 16 bases between them. The germline V gene has CDR1 SQVTM and CDR2 ANQGSEA. CDR3 sequence reads: CSATGEGGNIQYF. For the CDR3, the DNA is TGCAGCGCGACGGGGGAAGGAGGAAACATTCAGTACTTC.

This clone occurred a few times. The chain recombines TRBV7-2 with TRBJ2-7, with 9 bases aligning to TRBD2. This CDR3 spans 17 amino acids. Germline CDR1 SGHTA, CDR2 FQGNSA. Trimming removed 5 bases from V and 2 bases from J; junction bases left unmatched: 13. Here the CDR3 DNA reads TGTGCCAGCAGCCCGGGGGATCTAGCGGGGTGGACCTACGAGCAGTACTTC. It encodes CASSPGDLAGWTYEQYF. The full variable domain, with the rest looked up from reference TRBV7-2 and TRBJ2-7, is GAGVSQSPSNKVTEKGKDVELRCDPISGHTALYWYRQSLGQGLEFLIYFQGNSAPDKSGLPSDRFSAERTGGSVSTLTIQRTQQEDSAVYLCASSPGDLAGWTYEQYFGPGTRLTVT.

The gene calls are TRBV7-3 and TRBJ2-7; TRBD2 aligns across 8 bases. CDR3 length: 15 residues. The V gene's germline CDR1 is SGHTA and CDR2 FQGTGA. V gave up 5 bases and J gave up 2 bases; unmatched junction bases: 8. In nucleotides, the CDR3 is TGTGCCAGCAGCCGGGACGGCGGGGGGACCTACGAGCAGTACTTC. It yields the protein CASSRDGGGTYEQYF. Full variable domain (outside the CDR3, taken from reference TRBV7-3 and TRBJ2-7): GAGVSQTPSNKVTEKGKYVELRCDPISGHTALYWYRQSLGQGPEFLIYFQGTGAADDSGLPNDRFFAVRPEGSVSTLKIQRTERGDSAVYLCASSRDGGGTYEQYFGPGTRLTVT.

The chain links TRBV4-3 to TRBJ1-1; maybe TRBD1 (6 bases). The V and J ends lost 3 bases and 6 bases respectively, with 20 bases between them. This CDR3 is 16 amino acids long. Germline loops: CDR1 LGHNA, CDR2 YSLEER. CDR3 amino acids: CASSHQTTGLGAEAFF. Here the CDR3 DNA reads TGCGCCAGCAGCCACCAAACGACAGGTCTGGGAGCTGAAGCTTTCTTT.

V gene TRBV29-1 combines with J gene TRBJ2-3; 10 positions agree with TRBD2. V shed 5 bases, J shed 5 bases, and the junction held 7 bases outside the gene matches. This CDR3 is 14 amino acids long. The germline CDR1 and CDR2 sequences are SQVTM and ANQGSEA. This CDR3 reads CSVTLAGRVDTQYF. CDR3 nucleotides: TGCAGCGTTACACTAGCGGGACGAGTAGATACGCAGTATTTT.

Only a few counts were recorded for this clone. The genes are TRBV7-3 and TRBJ2-2; tentative D call: TRBD2 (6 bases). V was cut by 3 bases and J by 1 base, with 15 bases left in between. CDR3 length equals 17 residues. The V gene's germline CDR1 is SGHTA and CDR2 FQGTGA. The CDR3 here is CASSFRAGRLNTGELFF. CDR3 DNA: TGTGCCAGCAGCTTTCGGGCGGGAAGATTGAACACCGGGGAGCTGTTTTTT.

In nucleotides, the CDR3 is TGTGCCAGCAGCCCTCGGGCTAGCGGGCCTTATGAGCAGTTCTTC. Protein product: CASSPRASGPYEQFF. The chain joins TRBV11-2 to TRBJ2-1; 8 bases fit TRBD2. V dropped 5 bases and J dropped 8; count of bases not matched to a gene: 11. Germline CDR1 SGHAT, CDR2 FQNNGV. This CDR3 region has 15 residues.

The chain uses TRBV7-9 and TRBJ2-1; D is uncertain. CDR1 SEHNR and CDR2 FQNEAQ come from the germline V gene (reference sequence). Between the trimmed V and J ends, which lost 1 base and 7 bases, there was a span of 11 bases. The CDR3 sequence is 14 residues long. The CDR3 reads CASSLDLVWNEQFF. The CDR3 DNA is TGTGCCAGCAGCTTAGACCTAGTGTGGAATGAGCAGTTCTTC.

This clone occurred a few times. J is TRBJ2-7 and V is TRBV27, with a weak D call TRBD2 (6 bases). Germline V gives CDR1 MNHEY, CDR2 SMNVEV (reference sequence). This CDR3 spans 15 amino acids. Trimming stripped 0 bases from V and 4 bases from J, with 13 bases between. DNA of the CDR3: TGTGCCAGCAGTTTATCCAGTCTGGGGAGGTACGAGCAGTACTTC. Amino acid sequence: CASSLSSLGRYEQYF.